In its sample, the clone carrying this TCR beta chain was seen many times. The antigen is unknown. The sample comes from a study of identical twins. Germline loops: CDR1 PRHDT, CDR2 FYEKMQ (reference sequence). Trimming cost V 4 bases and J 5 bases, with 12 bases left between them. The CDR3 covers 14 residues. MiXCR, applied by TCRdb to the 5' RACE reads, yields one record per CDR3 protein. The repertoire consists of around 490,000 distinct CDR3 sequences, with approximately 15% occurring once and the leading ten covering 0.98%. Study-level results: Clonotypes of the beta chain that were abundant in cord blood carried fewer insertions (memory repertoires showed none).

The data were also submitted as part of a second study, on yellow fever vaccine responses in identical twins.

The rearrangement uses TRBV13 and TRBJ2-4, with D unclear. This TCR derives from a woman between 18 and 29 years old in good health. Specimen: CD4+ T cells sorted from blood. CDR3 bases: TGTGCCAGCAGCTCACTTCCCGAGGAAAACATTCAGTACTTC. This codes for CASSSLPEENIQYF.